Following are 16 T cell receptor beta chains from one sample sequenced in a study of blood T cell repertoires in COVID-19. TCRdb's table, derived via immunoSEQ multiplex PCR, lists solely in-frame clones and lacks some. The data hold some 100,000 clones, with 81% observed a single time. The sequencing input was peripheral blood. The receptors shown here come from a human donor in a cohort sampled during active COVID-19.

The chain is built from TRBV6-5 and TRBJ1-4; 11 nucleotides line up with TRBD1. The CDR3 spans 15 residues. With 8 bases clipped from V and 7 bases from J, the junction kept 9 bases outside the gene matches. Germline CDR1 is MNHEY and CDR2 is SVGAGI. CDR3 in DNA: TGTGCCAGCGCTGATGGACAGGGGGCGGGTGAAAAACTGTTTTTT. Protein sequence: CASADGQGAGEKLFF.

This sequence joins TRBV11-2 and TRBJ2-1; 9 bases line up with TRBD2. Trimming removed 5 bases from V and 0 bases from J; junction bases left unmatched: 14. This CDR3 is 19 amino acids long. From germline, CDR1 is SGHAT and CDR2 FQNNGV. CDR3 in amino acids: CASSPLGRAGGISYNEQFF. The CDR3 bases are TGTGCCAGCAGCCCCCTAGGCCGAGCGGGGGGAATCTCCTACAATGAGCAGTTCTTC.

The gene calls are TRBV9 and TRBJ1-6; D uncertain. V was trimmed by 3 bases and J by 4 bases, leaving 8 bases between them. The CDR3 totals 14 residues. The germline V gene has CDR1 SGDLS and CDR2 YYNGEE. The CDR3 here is CASSAWEYNSPLHF. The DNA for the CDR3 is TGTGCCAGCAGCGCATGGGAGTATAATTCACCCCTCCACTTT.

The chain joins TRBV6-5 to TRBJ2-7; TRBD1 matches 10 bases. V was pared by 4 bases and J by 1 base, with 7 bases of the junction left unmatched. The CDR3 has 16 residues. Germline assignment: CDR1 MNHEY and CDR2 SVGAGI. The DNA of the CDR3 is TGTGCCAGCAGTTCGCCGGGACAGGGGCCTTCCTACGAGCAGTACTTC. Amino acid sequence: CASSSPGQGPSYEQYF.

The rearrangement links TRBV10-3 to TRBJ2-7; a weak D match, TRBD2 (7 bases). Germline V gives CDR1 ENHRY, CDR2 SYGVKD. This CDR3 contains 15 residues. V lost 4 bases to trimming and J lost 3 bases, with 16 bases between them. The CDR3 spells CAISAHTGRVYEQYF. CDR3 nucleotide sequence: TGTGCCATCAGTGCCCACACAGGGAGGGTCTACGAGCAGTACTTC.

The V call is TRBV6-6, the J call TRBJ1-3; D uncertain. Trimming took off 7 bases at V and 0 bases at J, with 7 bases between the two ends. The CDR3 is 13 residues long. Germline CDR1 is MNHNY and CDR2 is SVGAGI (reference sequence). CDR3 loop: CASTPTSGNTIYF. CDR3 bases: TGTGCCAGCACCCCTACCTCTGGAAACACCATATATTTT.

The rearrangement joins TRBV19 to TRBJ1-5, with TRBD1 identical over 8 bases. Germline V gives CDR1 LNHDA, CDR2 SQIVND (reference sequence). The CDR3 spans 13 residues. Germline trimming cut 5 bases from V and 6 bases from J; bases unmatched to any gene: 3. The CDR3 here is CASSVDRVQPQHF. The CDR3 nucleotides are TGTGCCAGTAGTGTGGACAGGGTTCAGCCCCAGCATTTT. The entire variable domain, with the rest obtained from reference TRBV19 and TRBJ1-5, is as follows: DGGITQSPKYLFRKEGQNVTLSCEQNLNHDAMYWYRQDPGQGLRLIYYSQIVNDFQKGDIAEGYSVSREKKESFPLTVTSAQKNPTAFYLCASSVDRVQPQHFGDGTRLSIL.

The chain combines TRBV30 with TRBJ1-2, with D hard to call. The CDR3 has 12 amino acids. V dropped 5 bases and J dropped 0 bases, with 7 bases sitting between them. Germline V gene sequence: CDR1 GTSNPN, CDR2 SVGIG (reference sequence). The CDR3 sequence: CAWGRANYGYTF. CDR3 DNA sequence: TGTGCCTGGGGTCGGGCTAACTATGGCTACACCTTC.

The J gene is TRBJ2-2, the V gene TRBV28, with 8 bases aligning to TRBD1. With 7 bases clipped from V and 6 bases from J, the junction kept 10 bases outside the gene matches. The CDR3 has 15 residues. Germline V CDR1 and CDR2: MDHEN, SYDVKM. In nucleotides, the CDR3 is TGTGCCAGCACCCTGAGGACAGGGTATTCCGGGGAGCTGTTTTTT. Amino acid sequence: CASTLRTGYSGELFF. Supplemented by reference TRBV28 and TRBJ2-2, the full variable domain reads DVKVTQSSRYLVKRTGEKVFLECVQDMDHENMFWYRQDPGLGLRLIYFSYDVKMKEKGDIPEGYSVSREKKERFSLILESASTNQTSMYLCASTLRTGYSGELFFGEGSRLTVL.

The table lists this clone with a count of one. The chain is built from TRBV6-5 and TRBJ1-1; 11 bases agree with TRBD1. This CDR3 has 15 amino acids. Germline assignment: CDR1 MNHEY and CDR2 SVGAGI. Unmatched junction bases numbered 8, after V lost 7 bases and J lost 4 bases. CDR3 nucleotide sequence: TGTGCCAGCAATGGGGGAGGGACAGGGGGCACTGAAGCTTTCTTT. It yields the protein CASNGGGTGGTEAFF.

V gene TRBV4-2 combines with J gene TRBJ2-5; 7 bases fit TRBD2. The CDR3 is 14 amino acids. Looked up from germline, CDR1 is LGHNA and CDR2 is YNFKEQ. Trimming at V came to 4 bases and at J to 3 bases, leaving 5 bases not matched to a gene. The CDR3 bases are TGTGCCAGCAGCCGGGCTCTAGCGGAAGAGACCCAGTACTTC. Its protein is CASSRALAEETQYF.

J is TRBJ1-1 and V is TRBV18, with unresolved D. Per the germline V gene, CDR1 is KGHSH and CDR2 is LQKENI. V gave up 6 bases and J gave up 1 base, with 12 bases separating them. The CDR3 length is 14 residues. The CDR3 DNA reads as TGTGCCAGCTCCCGTGAATCAGGGAACACTGAAGCTTTCTTT. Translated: CASSRESGNTEAFF.

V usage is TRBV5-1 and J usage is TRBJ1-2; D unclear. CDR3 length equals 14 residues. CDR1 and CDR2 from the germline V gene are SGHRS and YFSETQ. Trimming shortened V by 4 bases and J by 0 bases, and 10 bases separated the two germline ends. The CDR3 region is CASSLDGANYGYTF. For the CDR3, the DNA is TGCGCCAGCAGCCTGGACGGAGCTAACTATGGCTACACCTTC.

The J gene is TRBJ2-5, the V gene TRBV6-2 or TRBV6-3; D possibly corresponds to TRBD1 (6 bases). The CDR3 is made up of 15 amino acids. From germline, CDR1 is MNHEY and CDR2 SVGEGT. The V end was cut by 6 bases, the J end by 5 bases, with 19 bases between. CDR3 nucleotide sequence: TGTGCCAGCAGCGTCGCCCAGGACAGATGGGAGACCCAGTACTTC. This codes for CASSVAQDRWETQYF.

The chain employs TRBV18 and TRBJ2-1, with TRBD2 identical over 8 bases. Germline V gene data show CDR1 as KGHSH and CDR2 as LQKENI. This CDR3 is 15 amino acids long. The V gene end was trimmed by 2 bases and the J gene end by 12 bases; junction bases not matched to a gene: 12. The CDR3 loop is CASSPSSRGARRQFF. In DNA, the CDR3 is TGTGCCAGCTCACCATCTTCGCGGGGGGCCAGACGGCAGTTCTTC.

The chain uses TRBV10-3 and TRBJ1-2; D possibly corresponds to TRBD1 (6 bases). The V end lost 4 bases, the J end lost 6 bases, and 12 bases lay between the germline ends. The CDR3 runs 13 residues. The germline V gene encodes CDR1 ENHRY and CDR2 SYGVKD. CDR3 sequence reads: CAISATGLDGYTF. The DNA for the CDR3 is TGTGCCATCAGTGCCACAGGGCTGGATGGCTACACCTTC.